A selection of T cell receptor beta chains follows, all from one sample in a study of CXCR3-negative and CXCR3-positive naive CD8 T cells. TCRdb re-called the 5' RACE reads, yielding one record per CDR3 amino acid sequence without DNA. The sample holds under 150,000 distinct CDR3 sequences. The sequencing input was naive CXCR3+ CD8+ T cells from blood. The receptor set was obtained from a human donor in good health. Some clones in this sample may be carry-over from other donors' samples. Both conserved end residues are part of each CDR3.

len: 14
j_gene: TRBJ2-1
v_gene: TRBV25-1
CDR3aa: CASSERYRAGEQFF

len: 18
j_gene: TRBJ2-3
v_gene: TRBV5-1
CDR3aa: CASSLEEPEEIGPDTQYF

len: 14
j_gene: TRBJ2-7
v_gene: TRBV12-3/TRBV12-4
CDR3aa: CASRSLPSIHEQYF

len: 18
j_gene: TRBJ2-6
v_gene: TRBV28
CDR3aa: CASSSDTLMRSGANVLTF

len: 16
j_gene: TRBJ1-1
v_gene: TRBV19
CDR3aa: CASSISLGLADTEAFF

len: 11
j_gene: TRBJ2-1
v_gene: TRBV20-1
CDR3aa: CSARSSGEQFF

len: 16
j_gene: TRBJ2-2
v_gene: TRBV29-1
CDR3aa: CSVEGAGLVHTGELFF

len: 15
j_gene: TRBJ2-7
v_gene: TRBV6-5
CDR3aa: CASSYESSGAYEQYF

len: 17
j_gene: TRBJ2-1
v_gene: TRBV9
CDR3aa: CASSNSLLAGVYNEQFF

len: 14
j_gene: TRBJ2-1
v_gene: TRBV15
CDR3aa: CATSRDMGVNEQFF

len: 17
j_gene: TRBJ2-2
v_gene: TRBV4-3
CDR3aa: CASSQDGWAGGRGELFF

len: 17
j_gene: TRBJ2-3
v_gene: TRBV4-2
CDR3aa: CASSPISGRAVGDTQYF

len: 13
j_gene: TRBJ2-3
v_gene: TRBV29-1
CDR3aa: CSVEQRGEDTQYF

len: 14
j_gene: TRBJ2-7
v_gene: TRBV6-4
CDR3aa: CASSEERGGYEQYF

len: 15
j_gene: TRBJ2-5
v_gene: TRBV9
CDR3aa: CASSVGGTYQETQYF

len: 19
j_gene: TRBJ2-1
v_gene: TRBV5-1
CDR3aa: CASSRTGLAGGPEGNEQFF

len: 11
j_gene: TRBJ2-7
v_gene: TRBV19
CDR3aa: CASRSSYEQYF

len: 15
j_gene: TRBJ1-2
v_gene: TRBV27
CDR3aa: CASSLRAAGHYGYTF

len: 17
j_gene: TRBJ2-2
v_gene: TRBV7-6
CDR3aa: CASSLVPLGTGAGELFF

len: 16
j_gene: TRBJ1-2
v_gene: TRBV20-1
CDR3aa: CSANPREQSSNYGYTF

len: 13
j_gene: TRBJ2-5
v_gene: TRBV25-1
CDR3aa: CASSEEYQETQYF

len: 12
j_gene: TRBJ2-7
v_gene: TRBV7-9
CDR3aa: CASSWTGVEQYF

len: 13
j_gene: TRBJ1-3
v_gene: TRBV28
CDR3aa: CATIGGPGNTIYF

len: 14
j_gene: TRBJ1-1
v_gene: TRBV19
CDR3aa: CASVATGLNTEAFF

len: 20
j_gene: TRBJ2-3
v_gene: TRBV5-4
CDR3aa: CASSLIGVFGEALDADTQYF

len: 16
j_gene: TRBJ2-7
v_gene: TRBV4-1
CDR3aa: CASSQDLAGGVYEQYF

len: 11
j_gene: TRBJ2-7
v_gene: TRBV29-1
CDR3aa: CSERVGNEQYF